Listed here are 15 T cell receptor beta chains from one sample, sequenced in a study of blood T cell repertoires in COVID-19. This table comes from immunoSEQ multiplex PCR, and its TCRdb copy is limited to in-frame clones, with some not included. The sample records 73,000 or so clones, approximately 91% being singletons. Sequencing input: peripheral blood. Receptors were obtained from a human donor with active COVID-19. The donor label of this sample is uncertain.

V and J are TRBV3-1 (or the pseudogene TRBV3-2) and TRBJ2-3; D call uncertain. The CDR3 sequence is 13 residues long. Germline V gives CDR1 LGHDT, CDR2 YNNKEL (reference sequence). V lost 2 bases and J lost 4, with 7 bases in between. CDR3 nucleotides: TGTGCCAGCAGCCAATCCCACTCAGATACGCAGTATTTT. The encoded protein is CASSQSHSDTQYF.

The J gene is TRBJ2-2, the V gene TRBV7-2, with 8 nucleotides matching TRBD2. The CDR3 runs to 14 residues. Trimming at V came to 2 bases and at J to 4 bases, leaving 0 bases not matched to a gene. The germline V gene has CDR1 SGHTA and CDR2 FQGNSA. The CDR3: CASSLTSGTGELFF. The CDR3 bases are TGTGCCAGCAGCTTAACTAGCGGCACCGGGGAGCTGTTTTTT. Full variable domain (outside the CDR3, taken from reference TRBV7-2 and TRBJ2-2): GAGVSQSPSNKVTEKGKDVELRCDPISGHTALYWYRQSLGQGLEFLIYFQGNSAPDKSGLPSDRFSAERTGGSVSTLTIQRTQQEDSAVYLCASSLTSGTGELFFGEGSRLTVL.

This chain uses TRBV18 with TRBJ2-5; 8 nucleotides match TRBD1. The V and J ends lost 0 bases and 5 bases, in that order; junction bases with no gene match: 5. This CDR3 contains 15 residues. The germline V gene has CDR1 KGHSH and CDR2 LQKENI. The CDR3 is CASSPPRTGQETQYF. The CDR3 region has the DNA TGTGCCAGCTCACCACCCCGGACAGGGCAGGAGACCCAGTACTTC.

This sequence joins TRBV6-1 and TRBJ2-1; 8 bases are a match to TRBD2. Germline CDR1 reads MNHNS; CDR2 reads SASEGT. V dropped 0 bases and J dropped 6; count of bases not matched to a gene: 7. This CDR3 is 16 amino acids long. The CDR3 DNA reads TGTGCCAGCAGTGAAGCGCGGACTAGCTATACCAATGAGCAGTTCTTC. It codes for CASSEARTSYTNEQFF.

Only one count was recorded for this clone. The CDR3 region is CASSPGMAEPTDTQYF. The CDR3, as DNA: TGTGCCAGCAGCCCAGGGATGGCGGAACCCACAGATACGCAGTATTTT. The J gene is TRBJ2-3, the V gene TRBV9; TRBD1 is a possible D gene (5 bases). The CDR3 totals 16 residues. Looked up from germline, CDR1 is SGDLS and CDR2 is YYNGEE. Trimming cost V 4 bases and J 2 bases, with 17 bases left between them.

The CDR3 reads CASSQGVGGAGVYNEQFF. DNA for the CDR3: TGTGCCAGCAGCCAGGGAGTAGGCGGAGCGGGAGTGTACAATGAGCAGTTCTTC. This sequence joins TRBV28 and TRBJ2-1; the match to TRBD2 covers 8 bases. J lost 4 bases, V lost 6 bases, and 17 bases had no gene match. Germline CDR1 MDHEN, CDR2 SYDVKM. The CDR3 is 18 amino acids.

The chain is built from TRBV28 and TRBJ2-6, with a tentative D call TRBD1 (6 bases). V was trimmed by 2 bases and J by 0 bases, leaving 14 bases between them. The CDR3 is made up of 18 amino acids. Germline assignment: CDR1 MDHEN and CDR2 SYDVKM. CDR3 residues: CASSLPGTQLSGANVLTF. The CDR3, as DNA: TGTGCCAGCAGTTTACCCGGGACACAACTCTCTGGGGCCAACGTCCTGACTTTC.

The chain recombines TRBV7-9 with TRBJ2-3; tentatively, D is TRBD2 (6 bases). The CDR3 is 13 residues long. Germline values: CDR1 SEHNR, CDR2 FQNEAQ (reference sequence). Trimming took off 3 bases at V and 5 bases at J, with 9 bases between the two ends. In nucleotides, the CDR3 is TGTGCCAGCAGCTTCCCTAGCGAAGATACGCAGTATTTT. It is translated as CASSFPSEDTQYF.

The chain couples TRBV28 to TRBJ2-3; 10 bases agree with TRBD2. V lost 6 bases and J lost 5; bases outside the gene matches: 5. This CDR3 contains 14 residues. The V gene's germline CDR1 is MDHEN and CDR2 SYDVKM. CDR3 region: CASSPRLAGDTQYF. In nucleotides, the CDR3 is TGTGCCAGCAGCCCGAGACTAGCGGGAGATACGCAGTATTTT.

This clone was counted once. CDR3 region: CASSHLGNEQYF. DNA for the CDR3: TGTGCCAGCAGCCACCTCGGGAACGAGCAGTACTTC. This chain joins TRBV3-1 (or the pseudogene TRBV3-2) and TRBJ2-7; D possibly corresponds to TRBD2 (5 bases). V lost 3 bases and J 5 bases, leaving 8 bases between the germline ends. Germline values: CDR1 LGHDT, CDR2 YNNKEL (reference sequence). The CDR3 contains 12 residues.

The rearrangement links TRBV19 to TRBJ1-4; 9 bases are shared with TRBD1. V dropped 5 bases and J dropped 7; count of bases not matched to a gene: 8. There are 15 residues in the CDR3. The germline gives CDR1 LNHDA, CDR2 SQIVND (reference sequence). The CDR3: CASSETGQGGEKLFF. The CDR3 DNA sequence: TGTGCCAGTAGTGAAACGGGACAGGGTGGTGAAAAACTGTTTTTT.

The chain joins TRBV6-5 to TRBJ1-3, with a tentative D call TRBD1 (6 bases). Trimming cost V 6 bases and J 0 bases, with 12 bases left between them. Germline lookup yields CDR1 MNHEY and CDR2 SVGAGI. The CDR3 covers 15 residues. CDR3 in DNA: TGTGCCAGCAGGCCGACAGGTCTCTCTGGAAACACCATATATTTT. Protein: CASRPTGLSGNTIYF.

The V call is TRBV4-1, the J call TRBJ2-1, with D possibly being TRBD2 (7 bases). Per the germline V gene, CDR1 is MGHRA and CDR2 is YSYEKL. The V end was cut by 5 bases, the J end by 3 bases, with 20 bases between. The CDR3 totals 17 residues. The CDR3 DNA reads as TGCGCCAGCAGCTTCGTTCAGAGGGGGGGCATCTACAATGAGCAGTTCTTC. This translates into CASSFVQRGGIYNEQFF.

The gene calls are TRBV9 and TRBJ2-7; maybe TRBD2 (6 bases). This CDR3 spans 16 amino acids. The germline V and J ends were trimmed by 0 bases and 0 bases, with 13 bases remaining between them. The germline CDR1 and CDR2 sequences are SGDLS and YYNGEE. The CDR3 loop reads CASSVGASESSYEQYF. Here the CDR3 DNA reads TGTGCCAGCAGCGTAGGGGCTAGCGAGAGCTCCTACGAGCAGTACTTC.

The rearrangement joins TRBV7-9 to TRBJ2-7; 11 nucleotides align to TRBD2. J was trimmed by 4 bases and V by 4 bases; bases with no gene match: 3. Germline V lookup: CDR1 SEHNR, CDR2 FQNEAQ (reference sequence). The CDR3 extends over 14 amino acids. The CDR3 DNA reads TGTGCCAGCAGCTCAACTAGCGGGAGTTACGAGCAGTACTTC. This gives the protein CASSSTSGSYEQYF.